This T cell receptor (beta chain) was observed in a study of OX40 agonist ivuxolimab in advanced cancers. Looking at the study overall: Enrolled patients in dose escalation had cancers that were hepatocellular carcinoma, melanoma, renal cell or head and neck cancer.

The CDR3 has 18 amino acids. V was pared by 2 bases and J by 1 base, with 13 bases of the junction left unmatched. The germline V gene has CDR1 MNHNS and CDR2 SASEGT. The protocol was immunoSEQ multiplex PCR, while the TCRdb copy is restricted to in-frame clones and leaves out a portion. The sample has about 39,000 clones, more than 85% seen once; the top ten hold 20% to 25%. With autoimmune disease history or systemic immunosuppression, patients were excluded. The timepoints at which blood was sampled were baseline, cycle 4 day 1, and cycle 7 day 1. The receptor comes from an adult with an advanced solid tumor such as melanoma, head and neck, liver or kidney cancer. V is TRBV6-1 and J is TRBJ1-1, with 7 bases lining up with TRBD1. The material sequenced was CD4+ or CD8+ T cells sorted from blood, taken in a trial of the OX40 agonist ivuxolimab. CDR3 sequence: CASSERGQSWLRNTEAFF. For the CDR3, the DNA is TGTGCCAGCAGTGAAAGGGGACAGTCCTGGCTCAGGAACACTGAAGCTTTCTTT.